Presented here are 27 T cell receptor beta chains from one specimen sequenced in a study of radiation and T cells in renal cell carcinoma. Profiling relied on immunoSEQ multiplex PCR, and the TCRdb table lists in-frame clones only, not all of them. This sample carries approximately 51,000 clones, about 80% of them seen once, and the ten largest clones take 25% to 35%. Documented time point: baseline pretreatment blood. Treatment indicated: 15 Gy SBRT to primary tumor, nephrectomy 4 weeks later. The sequencing here drew on blood, taken from a patient whose treatment included radiotherapy and nephrectomy. These receptors were obtained from a woman between 65 and 79 years old with renal cell carcinoma.

J is TRBJ2-2 and V is TRBV4-3; D is possibly TRBD2 (5 bases). The CDR3 has 16 residues. Trimming took 0 bases from V and 6 from J, leaving 14 bases between them. Germline CDR1 reads LGHNA; CDR2 reads YSLEER. The CDR3 DNA follows: TGCGCCAGCAGCCAAGACTGGGGAGTCTATGCCGGGGAGCTGTTTTTT. This translates into CASSQDWGVYAGELFF.

This chain joins TRBV6-6 and TRBJ1-4; the D is unclear. CDR3 length: 13 amino acids. Trimming took off 5 bases at V and 8 bases at J, with 12 bases between the two ends. The V gene's germline CDR1 is MNHNY and CDR2 SVGAGI (reference sequence). The CDR3 bases are TGTGCCAGCAGTCCTCCCGGTCGAGAAAAACTGTTTTTT. It encodes CASSPPGREKLFF.

The chain combines TRBV19 with TRBJ2-3, with a possible D match to TRBD2 (5 bases). The CDR3 spans 14 residues. The germline V and J ends were trimmed by 1 base and 3 bases, with 8 bases remaining between them. The germline V gene encodes CDR1 LNHDA and CDR2 SQIVND (reference sequence). The CDR3 nucleotides read TGTGCCAGTAGTATAGGAGGGCGAACAGATACGCAGTATTTT. Encoded protein: CASSIGGRTDTQYF.

This rearrangement joins TRBV5-1 to TRBJ1-3; D may be TRBD1 (5 bases). The V gene lost 2 bases and the J gene lost 2 bases, with 8 bases spanning the gap. There are 14 residues in the CDR3. CDR1 is SGHRS, CDR2 YFSETQ, per germline. The chain's CDR3 is CASSFEGAGNTIYF. CDR3 DNA: TGCGCCAGCAGCTTCGAAGGGGCTGGAAACACCATATATTTT. Together with reference TRBV5-1 and TRBJ1-3, the CDR3 gives the full variable domain: KAGVTQTPRYLIKTRGQQVTLSCSPISGHRSVSWYQQTPGQGLQFLFEYFSETQRNKGNFPGRFSGRQFSNSRSEMNVSTLELGDSALYLCASSFEGAGNTIYFGEGSWLTVV.

V usage is TRBV5-1 and J usage is TRBJ2-1; maybe TRBD2 (7 bases). The germline V and J ends were trimmed by 4 bases and 6 bases, with 20 bases remaining between them. The CDR3 runs to 16 residues. Per the germline V gene, CDR1 is SGHRS and CDR2 is YFSETQ. Written as DNA, the CDR3 is TGCGCCAGCAGCCCCCGAGGGGGGGCGCAACTCAATGAGCAGTTCTTC. Its translation: CASSPRGGAQLNEQFF.

This clone turned up a few times. The chain employs TRBV5-1 and TRBJ1-1, with TRBD1 matching 8 bases. Looked up from germline, CDR1 is SGHRS and CDR2 is YFSETQ. Unmatched junction bases numbered 5, after V lost 6 bases and J lost 4 bases. CDR3 length equals 13 residues. CDR3 nucleotide sequence: TGCGCCAGCACGGACAGGGCAGGCACTGAAGCTTTCTTT. Translating it yields CASTDRAGTEAFF.

This clone was observed once. This chain uses TRBV7-7 with TRBJ2-5; D perhaps matches TRBD1 (6 bases). CDR1 is SSHAT and CDR2 is FNYEAQ in the germline V gene (reference sequence). Trimming took off 8 bases at V and 4 bases at J, with 14 bases between the two ends. The length of the CDR3 is 13 residues. CDR3 nucleotide sequence: TGTGCCAGCGCGTCAACAGGGTCAGAGACCCAGTACTTC. As protein: CASASTGSETQYF.

The DNA for the CDR3 is TGCGCCAGCAGCACCTCGACCGGGAACAGGAACTATGGCTACACCTTC. It yields the protein CASSTSTGNRNYGYTF. The V call is TRBV5-1, the J call TRBJ1-2; maybe TRBD1 (5 bases). The germline V and J ends were trimmed by 4 bases and 2 bases, with 18 bases remaining between them. This CDR3 has 16 residues. Germline CDR1 and CDR2: SGHRS and YFSETQ.

This clone has a single count. The CDR3 DNA reads as TGTGCCAGCAGCTTAGGGTCTAGCGGGACTGAAGATACGCAGTATTTT. Its translation is CASSLGSSGTEDTQYF. The V and J genes are TRBV11-2 and TRBJ2-3, with 9 nucleotides matching TRBD2. The CDR3 loop spans 16 amino acids. The trim removed 1 base at V and 5 bases at J, leaving 7 bases unmatched. The germline V gene encodes CDR1 SGHAT and CDR2 FQNNGV.

The chain links TRBV6-1 to TRBJ2-7, with 9 bases matching TRBD2. This CDR3 region has 15 residues. The V and J ends lost 6 bases and 1 base, in that order; junction bases with no gene match: 7. Germline loops: CDR1 MNHNS, CDR2 SASEGT. CDR3 loop: CASRDGLARSYEQYF. The CDR3 bases are TGTGCCAGCAGAGACGGACTAGCGAGGTCCTACGAGCAGTACTTC.

The chain uses TRBV30 and TRBJ1-2; 7 bases fit TRBD1. This CDR3 is 13 amino acids long. V gave up 3 bases and J gave up 7 bases; unmatched junction bases: 8. Germline loops: CDR1 GTSNPN, CDR2 SVGIG (reference sequence). Written as DNA, the CDR3 is TGTGCCTGGAGGGGGACAGCCGCGGGTGGCTACACCTTC. Protein sequence: CAWRGTAAGGYTF.

The gene calls are TRBV28 and TRBJ2-7, with TRBD2 matching 11 bases. Germline V CDR1 and CDR2: MDHEN, SYDVKM. The CDR3 has 16 residues. The ends lost 4 bases at V and 5 bases at J; junction bases unmatched: 10. This chain's CDR3 is CASSSAASGRSHEQYF. CDR3 coding DNA: TGTGCCAGCAGTTCCGCTGCTAGCGGGAGGTCCCACGAGCAGTACTTC.

A few counts support this clone. The CDR3 nucleotides read TGTGCCAGCAGTGAAGGGACAGGGGGCGCTGGGGCCAACGTCCTGACTTTC. It encodes CASSEGTGGAGANVLTF. The chain is built from TRBV6-1 and TRBJ2-6; 11 bases match TRBD1. V lost 1 base, J lost 2 bases, and 1 base stayed unmatched. This CDR3 is 17 amino acids long. CDR1 and CDR2 from the germline V gene are MNHNS and SASEGT.

The chain uses TRBV29-1 and TRBJ2-7, with D perhaps given as TRBD1 or TRBD2 (5 bases each). The germline CDR1 and CDR2 sequences are SQVTM and ANQGSEA. V was cut by 3 bases and J by 2 bases, with 8 bases left in between. The CDR3 covers 12 residues. CDR3 sequence: CSVEGETYEQYF. CDR3 sequence (DNA): TGCAGCGTTGAGGGGGAAACCTACGAGCAGTACTTC.

J is TRBJ1-6 and V is TRBV19; TRBD1 is a possible D gene (5 bases). Trimming took off 3 bases at V and 4 bases at J, with 13 bases between the two ends. This CDR3 is 16 amino acids long. Germline V gene lookup returns CDR1 LNHDA and CDR2 SQIVND (reference sequence). The CDR3 region has the DNA TGTGCCAGTAGTATGGGGCAGGGAGTGTATAATTCACCCCTCCACTTT. This sequence encodes CASSMGQGVYNSPLHF.

This clone has more than one count but fewer than ten. This chain links TRBV5-1 with TRBJ1-1; D is perhaps TRBD1 (5 bases). The V end was cut by 1 base, the J end by 0 bases, with 13 bases between. CDR1 and CDR2 from the germline V gene are SGHRS and YFSETQ. The CDR3 length is 16 residues. Written as DNA, the CDR3 is TGCGCCAGCAGCTTGAGAGACAGCCGATTGAACACTGAAGCTTTCTTT. Protein product: CASSLRDSRLNTEAFF.

The rearrangement joins TRBV18 to TRBJ2-1; D could derive from TRBD1 or TRBD2 (5 bases each). Looked up from germline, CDR1 is KGHSH and CDR2 is LQKENI. V was pared by 3 bases and J by 7 bases, with 22 bases between. This CDR3 contains 17 residues. CDR3 sequence reads: CASSPRARGTARNEQFF. CDR3 nucleotides: TGTGCCAGCTCACCTCGAGCCCGGGGCACCGCGAGGAATGAGCAGTTCTTC.

This clone was observed a handful of times. The chain uses TRBV7-6 and TRBJ2-5; the D gene could be TRBD1 or TRBD2 (5 bases each). V dropped 5 bases and J dropped 5 bases, with 12 bases sitting between them. The CDR3 spans 13 residues. Germline V gene data show CDR1 as SGHVS and CDR2 as FNYEAQ. CDR3 region: CASSPRGGETQYF. The CDR3 DNA is TGTGCCAGCAGCCCCCGGGGCGGGGAGACCCAGTACTTC.

The chain has TRBV5-5 and TRBJ2-5; D unclear. The CDR3 covers 13 residues. Per the germline V gene, CDR1 is SGHKS and CDR2 is YYEKEE (reference sequence). Trimming removed 4 bases at V and 0 bases at J, with 7 bases between. The CDR3 loop is CASSGSYQETQYF. In DNA, the CDR3 is TGTGCCAGCAGCGGCAGCTACCAAGAGACCCAGTACTTC. Full variable domain (outside the CDR3, taken from reference TRBV5-5 and TRBJ2-5): DAGVTQSPTHLIKTRGQQVTLRCSPISGHKSVSWYQQVLGQGPQFIFQYYEKEERGRGNFPDRFSARQFPNYSSELNVNALLLGDSALYLCASSGSYQETQYFGPGTRLLVL.

The rearrangement links TRBV6-5 to TRBJ2-5; a possible D gene is TRBD1 (7 bases). The germline CDR1 and CDR2 sequences are MNHEY and SVGAGI. V was clipped by 5 bases and J by 4 bases, with 14 bases between them. This CDR3 has 14 amino acids. CDR3 sequence: CASSLRGARETQYF. CDR3 nucleotide sequence: TGTGCCAGCAGTCTCAGGGGGGCGAGAGAGACCCAGTACTTC.

This clone was observed a few times. The rearrangement uses TRBV7-9 and TRBJ1-2; 10 positions match TRBD1. The CDR3 has 15 amino acids. V dropped 5 bases and J dropped 5; count of bases not matched to a gene: 8. Germline lookup yields CDR1 SEHNR and CDR2 FQNEAQ (reference sequence). CDR3 DNA sequence: TGTGCCAGCAGCCCCCGGGACAGGGGTAGATATGGCTACACCTTC. Translated: CASSPRDRGRYGYTF. Full variable domain (rest looked up from reference TRBV7-9 and TRBJ1-2): DTGVSQNPRHKITKRGQNVTFRCDPISEHNRLYWYRQTLGQGPEFLTYFQNEAQLEKSRLLSDRFSAERPKGSFSTLEIQRTEQGDSAMYLCASSPRDRGRYGYTFGSGTRLTVV.

This chain connects TRBV28 to TRBJ2-7; TRBD2 might be the D (7 bases). The V end lost 6 bases, the J end lost 2 bases, and 26 bases lay between the germline ends. Germline values: CDR1 MDHEN, CDR2 SYDVKM. The CDR3 consists of 18 residues. CDR3 amino acids: CASRPSGVVGTPPYEQYF. CDR3 nucleotide sequence: TGTGCCAGCAGACCTAGCGGTGTGGTCGGGACACCCCCCTACGAGCAGTACTTC.

This sequence joins TRBV6-5 and TRBJ2-2; 7 nucleotides line up with TRBD1. The CDR3 contains 15 residues. Trimming at V came to 3 bases and at J to 7 bases, leaving 8 bases not matched to a gene. Germline lookup yields CDR1 MNHEY and CDR2 SVGAGI. The CDR3 DNA follows: TGTGCCAGCAGTTATCAGGGGGTAGTAGGCGGGGAGCTGTTTTTT. Protein: CASSYQGVVGGELFF.

The rearrangement links TRBV5-4 to TRBJ2-1; 7 bases match TRBD2. CDR3 length: 16 residues. Trimming took 1 base from V and 6 from J; bases not matched to a gene: 10. The germline CDR1 and CDR2 sequences are SGHNT and YYREEE (reference sequence). In nucleotides, the CDR3 is TGTGCCAGCAGCTTGTATCTAGGACTAGGGGCCAATGAGCAGTTCTTC. Its protein product is CASSLYLGLGANEQFF.

V is TRBV6-5 and J is TRBJ2-1, with D unclear. Germline V lookup: CDR1 MNHEY, CDR2 SVGAGI. Trimming pared 5 bases from V and 0 bases from J, leaving 11 bases between. CDR3 length: 15 amino acids. CDR3 sequence reads: CASSPPGRSYNEQFF. In nucleotides, the CDR3 is TGTGCCAGCAGTCCCCCCGGTCGCTCCTACAATGAGCAGTTCTTC.

This chain links TRBV6-5 with TRBJ1-4; weak D call: TRBD1 (6 bases). The CDR3 length is 15 residues. CDR1 and CDR2 (germline): MNHEY, SVGAGI. V shed 8 bases and J shed 8 bases, with 21 bases lying between them. CDR3 in DNA: TGTGCCAGCGCACAGTTACAGGGAATGGCGGAAAAACTGTTTTTT. Its translation is CASAQLQGMAEKLFF.

The CDR3 DNA reads as TGTGCCAGTAGTATCGGCGGGACAGAAAAGACCCAGTACTTC. Translating gives CASSIGGTEKTQYF. V usage is TRBV19 and J usage is TRBJ2-5; possibly TRBD1 for D (7 bases). This CDR3 comprises 14 residues. The V gene lost 3 bases and the J gene lost 6 bases, with 14 bases spanning the gap. CDR1 LNHDA and CDR2 SQIVND come from the germline V gene (reference sequence).